Listed below are T cell receptor beta chains from one sample, sequenced in a study of regulatory T cells in long-lasting Graves disease. TCRdb independently ran MiXCR on the multiplex PCR reads; one entry per CDR3 protein. The sample holds under 300,000 distinct CDR3 sequences, roughly a fifth seen once. Sequenced here: peripheral blood mononuclear cells (PBMCs), sampled at new diagnosis, from a patient treated with antithyroid drugs. The receptors stem from a female donor with Graves disease. CDR3s include the opening cysteine and the closing phenylalanine or tryptophan. Each record gives: D gene, clone size, V gene, J gene, CDR3 protein, CDR3 DNA. A D gene is named only where the DNA matches it firmly. Expanded clones get a size class; other rows say once, few or many, or leave the size out.

>-|many|TRBV6-1|TRBJ1-4
CASSRTGEKLFF
TGTGCCAGCAGTAGGACGGGTGAAAAACTGTTTTTT
>TRBD2|many|TRBV5-1|TRBJ2-1
CASSLAGGRTYNEQFF
TGCGCCAGCAGCTTGGCGGGCGGGAGGACTTACAATGAGCAGTTCTTC
>-|many|TRBV29-1|TRBJ2-1
CSVGGVSNEQFF
TGCAGCGTTGGGGGGGTGAGTAATGAGCAGTTCTTC
>TRBD2|many|TRBV5-1|TRBJ2-5
CASSLASGGTETQYF
TGCGCCAGCAGCTTGGCTAGCGGGGGAACAGAGACCCAGTACTTC
>TRBD2|many|TRBV15|TRBJ2-1
CATSRDYRAGDEFF
TGTGCCACCAGCAGAGATTATAGAGCGGGAGACGAGTTCTTC
>-|-|TRBV28|TRBJ2-3
CASSLPEGDTDTQYF
TGTGCCAGCAGTTTACCGGAGGGCGATACAGATACGCAGTATTTT
>-|many|TRBV3-1|TRBJ2-1
CASSQGGARLFF
TGTGCCAGCAGCCAAGGGGGCGCCAGGCTGTTCTTC
>-|many|TRBV6-1|TRBJ2-2
CASSDRELFF
TGTGCCAGCAGCGACCGGGAGCTGTTTTTT
>TRBD2|many|TRBV6-2/TRBV6-3|TRBJ2-3
CASSFVAGADTQYF
TGTGCCAGCAGTTTCGTAGCGGGAGCAGATACGCAGTATTTT
>TRBD2|many|TRBV20-1|TRBJ2-3
CSARDWRAGAGTDTQYF
TGCAGTGCTAGAGATTGGAGGGCGGGAGCAGGGACAGATACGCAGTATTTT
>TRBD1|-|TRBV4-3|TRBJ2-2
CASSHRGGPVDTGELVF
TGCGCCAGCAGCCACAGAGGGGGCCCGGTGGACACCGGGGAGCTGGTTTTT
>-|-|TRBV27|TRBJ2-4
CASTPTRASVIQYF
TGTGCCAGCACCCCCACTCGGGCGTCTGTCATTCAGTACTTC
>TRBD2|many|TRBV20-1|TRBJ2-7
CSATTSGRAYEQYF
TGCAGTGCTACGACTAGCGGGAGGGCCTACGAGCAGTACTTC
>-|many|TRBV20-1|TRBJ1-1
CRGEMNTEAFF
TGCAGGGGGGAAATGAACACTGAAGCTTTCTTT
>-|few|TRBV29-1|TRBJ1-2
CSVEANYGYTF
TGCAGCGTTGAAGCCAACTATGGCTACACCTTC
>-|many|TRBV12-3/TRBV12-4|TRBJ1-2
CASSRSWSDYGYTF
TGTGCCAGCAGCAGGTCTTGGTCCGATTATGGCTACACCTTC
>-|many|TRBV14|TRBJ2-2
CASSQAPPPGELFF
TGTGCCAGCAGCCAAGCTCCCCCACCCGGGGAGCTGTTTTTT
>TRBD1|few|TRBV10-2|TRBJ1-6
CASSDTGGGSPLHF
TGCGCCAGCAGTGATACAGGGGGCGGCTCACCCCTCCACTTT
>-|many|TRBV5-1|TRBJ1-5
CASSPDGSNNQPQHF
TGCGCCAGCAGCCCGGACGGGTCAAACAATCAGCCCCAGCATTTT
>-|many|TRBV2|TRBJ1-5
CASREGENQPQHF
TGTGCCAGCAGGGAAGGGGAGAATCAGCCCCAGCATTTT
>-|many|TRBV20-1|TRBJ2-1
CSARNPRTQSDEQFF
TGCAGTGCTCGAAACCCCCGGACCCAGAGCGATGAGCAGTTCTTC
>-|many|TRBV6-2/TRBV6-3|TRBJ1-5
CASSYSYWAGRMAQPQHF
TGTGCCAGCAGTTACTCGTATTGGGCAGGTCGAATGGCTCAGCCCCAGCATTTT
>TRBD2|-|TRBV11-2|TRBJ2-7
CASSLSSGSTPYEQYF
TGTGCCAGCAGCTTATCGAGCGGGAGCACCCCCTACGAGCAGTACTTC
>-|many|TRBV10-3|TRBJ2-3
CAISERAQTDTQYF
TGTGCCATCAGTGAGAGAGCACAGACAGATACGCAGTATTTT
>-|few|TRBV27|TRBJ1-1
CASSLSFARELPEAFF
TGTGCCAGCAGTTTATCGTTTGCCAGGGAATTACCTGAAGCTTTCTTT
>-|many|TRBV5-1|TRBJ2-4
CASSLGQKNIQYF
TGCGCCAGCAGCTTGGGACAGAAAAACATTCAGTACTTC
>-|few|TRBV5-1|TRBJ2-3
CASSLAADQDTQYF
TGCGCCAGCAGCTTGGCGGCAGATCAAGATACGCAGTATTTT
>TRBD1|-|TRBV4-3|TRBJ1-1
CASSQDIGTGWGTEAFF
TGCGCCAGCAGCCAGGACATTGGGACAGGTTGGGGAACTGAAGCTTTCTTT
>TRBD2|many|TRBV6-1|TRBJ2-3
CASSPREGVGDTQYF
TGTGCCAGCAGTCCGAGGGAGGGAGTTGGAGATACGCAGTATTTT
>TRBD2|many|TRBV12-5|TRBJ2-1
CASAGTSGSYDEQFF
TGTGCTAGTGCTGGGACTAGCGGGAGTTACGATGAGCAGTTCTTC
>TRBD1|many|TRBV7-8|TRBJ1-2
CASSYSRDRGYKDYTF
TGTGCCAGCAGCTACTCAAGGGACAGGGGGTATAAGGACTACACCTTC
>-|many|TRBV12-3/TRBV12-4|TRBJ2-7
CASSSGFVGEQYF
TGTGCCAGCAGTTCCGGGTTCGTGGGCGAGCAGTACTTC
>TRBD1|-|TRBV7-8|TRBJ2-7
CASSHLTGRGEQYF
TGCGCCAGCAGCCACTTGACAGGGCGAGGCGAGCAGTACTTC
>-|many|TRBV20-1|TRBJ2-5
CSARDWTGGSLGETQYF
TGCAGTGCTAGAGATTGGACAGGAGGGTCCCTTGGGGAGACCCAGTACTTC
>-|few|TRBV6-5|TRBJ2-1
CASSYLLASSYNEQFF
TGTGCCAGCAGTTATCTCCTTGCGAGCTCCTACAATGAGCAGTTCTTC
>TRBD1|many|TRBV2|TRBJ2-2
CASRAGTGITGELFF
TGTGCCAGCAGGGCCGGGACAGGAATCACCGGGGAGCTGTTTTTT
>-|-|TRBV5-4|TRBJ1-6
CASSLEAGRTERPLHF
TGTGCCAGCAGCTTGGAAGCGGGCAGGACCGAGCGGCCCCTCCACTTT